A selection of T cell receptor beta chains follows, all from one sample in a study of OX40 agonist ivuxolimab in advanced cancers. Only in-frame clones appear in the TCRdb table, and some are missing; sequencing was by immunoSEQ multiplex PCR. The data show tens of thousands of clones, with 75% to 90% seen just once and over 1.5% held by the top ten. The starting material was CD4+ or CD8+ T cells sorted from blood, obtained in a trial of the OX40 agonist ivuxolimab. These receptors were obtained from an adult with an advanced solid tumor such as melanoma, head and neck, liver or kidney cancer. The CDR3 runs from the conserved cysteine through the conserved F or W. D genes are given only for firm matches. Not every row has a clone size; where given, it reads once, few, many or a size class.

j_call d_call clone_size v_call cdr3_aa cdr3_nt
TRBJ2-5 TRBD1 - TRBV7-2 CASSEDRGRETQYF TGTGCCAGCAGCGAGGACAGGGGGCGAGAGACCCAGTACTTC
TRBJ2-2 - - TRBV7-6 CASSLGLARGTGELFF TGTGCCAGCAGCTTAGGGCTAGCGCGGGGCACCGGGGAGCTGTTTTTT
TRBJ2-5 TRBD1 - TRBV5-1 CASSLGGTGPETQYF TGCGCCAGCAGCTTGGGGGGGACAGGCCCAGAGACCCAGTACTTC
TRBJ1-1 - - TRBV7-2 CASSLGSGENTEAFF TGTGCCAGCAGCTTAGGTTCAGGGGAGAACACTGAAGCTTTCTTT
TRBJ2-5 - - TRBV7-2 CASSPRTQNLGEKTQYF TGTGCCAGCAGCCCCCGGACACAAAATTTAGGGGAGAAGACCCAGTACTTC
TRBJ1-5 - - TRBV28 CASSWGGPVNQPQHF TGTGCCAGCAGCTGGGGGGGGCCCGTCAATCAGCCCCAGCATTTT
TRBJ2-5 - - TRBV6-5 CASSYTGTAFRETQYF TGTGCCAGCAGTTACACAGGGACTGCCTTCAGAGAGACCCAGTACTTC
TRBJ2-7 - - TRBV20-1 CSASGVYEQYF TGCAGTGCTTCCGGAGTCTACGAGCAGTACTTC
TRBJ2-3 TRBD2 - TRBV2 CASSSRGVTDTQYF TGTGCCAGCAGTTCCCGGGGGGTCACAGATACGCAGTATTTT
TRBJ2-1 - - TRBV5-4 CASSHPGGPNNEQFF TGTGCCAGCAGCCACCCGGGGGGCCCCAACAATGAGCAGTTCTTC
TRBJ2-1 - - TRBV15 CATSRVYNEQFF TGTGCCACCAGCAGAGTCTACAATGAGCAGTTCTTC
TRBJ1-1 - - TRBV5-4 CASSLVSGNEAFF TGTGCCAGCAGCTTGGTGTCAGGCAACGAAGCTTTCTTT
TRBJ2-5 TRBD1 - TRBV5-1 CASSLWTQGAETQYF TGCGCCAGCAGCTTGTGGACTCAGGGGGCAGAGACCCAGTACTTC
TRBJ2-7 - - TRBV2 CASSEGDASEYF TGTGCCAGCAGTGAAGGGGACGCCTCCGAGTACTTC
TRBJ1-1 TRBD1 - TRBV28 CASSSQGGNTEAFF TGTGCCAGCAGTTCTCAGGGGGGGAACACTGAAGCTTTCTTT
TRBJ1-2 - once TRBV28 CASSLVGLLSYTF TGTGCCAGCAGTTTAGTTGGACTCCTGAGCTACACCTTC
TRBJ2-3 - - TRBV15 CATSRDPKDTQYF TGTGCCACCAGCAGAGATCCGAAAGATACGCAGTATTTT
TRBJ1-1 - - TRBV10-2 CASSESRQANTEAFF TGCGCCAGCAGTGAGTCGAGGCAGGCTAACACTGAAGCTTTCTTT
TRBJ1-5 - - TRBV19 CASRTANQPQHF TGTGCCAGTAGGACAGCTAATCAGCCCCAGCATTTT
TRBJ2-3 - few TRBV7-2 CASSSNSGRTDTQYF TGTGCCAGCAGCTCGAACTCCGGGCGCACAGATACGCAGTATTTT
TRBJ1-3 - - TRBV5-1 CASSLAGSGNTIYF TGCGCCAGCAGCTTGGCTGGCAGTGGAAACACCATATATTTT
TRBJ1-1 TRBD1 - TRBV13 CASSVQGAVTEAFF TGTGCCAGCAGCGTCCAGGGGGCGGTCACTGAAGCTTTCTTT
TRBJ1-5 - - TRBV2 CASSLGSGWGDQPQHF TGTGCCAGCAGTTTAGGGTCAGGGTGGGGGGATCAGCCCCAGCATTTT
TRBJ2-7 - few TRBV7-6 CASSLGDEQYF TGTGCCAGCAGCCTGGGGGACGAGCAGTACTTC
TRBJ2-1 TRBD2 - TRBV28 CASSPSGRALASEQFF TGTGCCAGCAGTCCCAGCGGGAGGGCCTTAGCCAGTGAGCAGTTCTTC
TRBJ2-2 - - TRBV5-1 CASSLVSATGELFF TGCGCCAGCAGCTTGGTCTCAGCCACCGGGGAGCTGTTTTTT
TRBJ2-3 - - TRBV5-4 CASSYRSSADTQYF TGTGCCAGCAGCTACAGGAGTAGCGCAGATACGCAGTATTTT
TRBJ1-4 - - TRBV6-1 CASSIGRLNEKLFF TGTGCCAGCAGTATTGGGCGGTTAAATGAAAAACTGTTTTTT
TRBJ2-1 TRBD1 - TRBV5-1 CASSLGAGTGAGNEQFF TGCGCCAGCAGCTTGGGGGCCGGGACAGGGGCCGGCAATGAGCAGTTCTTC
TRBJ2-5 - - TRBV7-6 CASSPRDQQETQYF TGTGCCAGCAGCCCCCGGGACCAACAAGAGACCCAGTACTTC
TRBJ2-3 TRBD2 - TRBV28 CASSTRTSGGITDTQYF TGTGCCAGCAGTACCCGGACTAGCGGGGGGATCACAGATACGCAGTATTTT
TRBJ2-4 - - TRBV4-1 CASSQGAGDQNIQYF TGCGCCAGCAGCCAAGGGGCAGGGGATCAAAACATTCAGTACTTC
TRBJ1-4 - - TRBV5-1 CASSLSATNEKLFF TGCGCCAGCAGCTTGTCCGCAACTAATGAAAAACTGTTTTTT
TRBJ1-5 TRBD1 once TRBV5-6 CASSGTGTANQPQHF TGTGCCAGCAGCGGTACCGGGACAGCCAATCAGCCCCAGCATTTT
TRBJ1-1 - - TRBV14 CASSILQGSDTEAFF TGTGCCAGCAGCATCCTACAGGGTTCAGACACTGAAGCTTTCTTT
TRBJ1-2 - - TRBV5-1 CASSSEPVNYGYTF TGCGCCAGCAGCTCCGAACCGGTAAACTATGGCTACACCTTC